This TCR beta chain was sequenced in a study of T cells expressing NK-cell markers. In the study overall: Serological testing identified most of the eight sequenced donors as HCMV-seropositive and one as seronegative.

CDR3 length: 14 amino acids. The germline gives CDR1 SGHKS, CDR2 YYEKEE (reference sequence). What made the TCR beta cDNA was 5'RACE template switching with UMIs. TCRdb re-called the 5' RACE reads, yielding one record per CDR3 amino acid sequence without DNA. Its table records 160,000 or so distinct CDR3 sequences. Study results and limitations: Topping the CD3+CD56-NKG2C+ fraction as well were these clonotypes, in a handful of donors. Certain NKG2C+ T cell clones were expanded, and their HCMV specificity remained unclear.

Remarks on this clonotype: Its antigen is not identified.

The clonotype comes from a woman between 18 and 70 years old in good health. The V call is TRBV5-5, the J call TRBJ2-5; lacking DNA, the TRBD1 call made by TCRdb goes unchecked. The sequenced sample was blood T cells: a sorted CD56 or NKG2C T cell subset, CD4+ or CD8+ T cells, or bulk PBMC T cells (not recorded which). CDR3 in amino acids: CGSSLTWQGETQYF.